This entry lists 9 T cell receptor beta chains sequenced from one sample in a study of T cell responses to AZD1222 COVID-19 vaccine. Assay: immunoSEQ multiplex PCR; the TCRdb copy retains only in-frame clones and omits some. The sample has about 110,000 clones, 90% seen once. Source: peripheral blood, taken 28 days after the second AZD1222 dose. All receptors derive from an adult who received the AZD1222 COVID-19 vaccine.

The rearrangement joins TRBV19 to TRBJ1-1, with a weak D call TRBD1 (6 bases). Between the trimmed V and J ends, which lost 5 bases and 3 bases, there was a span of 13 bases. There are 14 residues in the CDR3. The germline V gene encodes CDR1 LNHDA and CDR2 SQIVND (reference sequence). The CDR3 DNA reads TGTGCCAGTAGTTTCAGGGGTGGGGACACTGAAGCTTTCTTT. Residues: CASSFRGGDTEAFF. Based on the CDR3 plus reference TRBV19 and TRBJ1-1, the full variable domain is DGGITQSPKYLFRKEGQNVTLSCEQNLNHDAMYWYRQDPGQGLRLIYYSQIVNDFQKGDIAEGYSVSREKKESFPLTVTSAQKNPTAFYLCASSFRGGDTEAFFGQGTRLTVV.

This clone was detected ten times or more. The chain combines TRBV24-1 with TRBJ1-5, with D possibly being TRBD1 (5 bases). Looked up from germline, CDR1 is KGHDR and CDR2 is SFDVKD. Trimming stripped 7 bases from V and 4 bases from J, with 16 bases between. The CDR3 is 15 residues long. The CDR3 DNA follows: TGTGCCACCAGGCCAGGAGCGAAGGGGAATCAGCCCCAGCATTTT. Its protein product is CATRPGAKGNQPQHF.

This chain connects TRBV5-8 to TRBJ1-1; D may be TRBD1 (6 bases). V lost 0 bases and J lost 3, with 9 bases in between. The CDR3 extends over 14 amino acids. Per the germline V gene, CDR1 is SGHTS and CDR2 is YDEGEE. CDR3 in DNA: TGTGCCAGCAGCTTGGGAGCAGGGGACACTGAAGCTTTCTTT. Encoded protein: CASSLGAGDTEAFF. The full variable domain, its missing parts supplied by reference TRBV5-8 and TRBJ1-1, is EAGVTQSPTHLIKTRGQQATLRCSPISGHTSVYWYQQALGLGLQFLLWYDEGEERNRGNFPPRFSGRQFPNYSSELNVNALELEDSALYLCASSLGAGDTEAFFGQGTRLTVV.

The genes are TRBV7-2 and TRBJ2-5, with 15 bases lining up with TRBD2. This CDR3 spans 17 amino acids. Trimming at V came to 5 bases and at J to 5 bases, leaving 9 bases not matched to a gene. Germline CDR1 reads SGHTA; CDR2 reads FQGNSA. The CDR3 DNA reads TGTGCCAGCAGCCTTTGGACTAGCGGGGGGGCAGGGGAGACCCAGTACTTC. Translated, it gives CASSLWTSGGAGETQYF.

The chain combines TRBV5-1 with TRBJ1-3; tentative D call: TRBD1 (6 bases). V lost 4 bases, J lost 0 bases, and 8 bases lay in between. Germline assignment: CDR1 SGHRS and CDR2 YFSETQ. There are 14 residues in the CDR3. CDR3 coding DNA: TGCGCCAGCAGCCCGGACAGCTCTGGAAACACCATATATTTT. Encoded protein: CASSPDSSGNTIYF.

In nucleotides, the CDR3 is TGTGCCAGCACCCAGAAGACTACCCCGACCGGGGAGCTGTTTTTT. Amino acids: CASTQKTTPTGELFF. The chain couples TRBV27 to TRBJ2-2, with D possibly being TRBD2 (5 bases). V lost 7 bases to trimming and J lost 5 bases, with 17 bases between them. The CDR3 has 15 residues. CDR1 and CDR2 from the germline V gene are MNHEY and SMNVEV (reference sequence).

The chain carries TRBV4-3 and TRBJ1-6; D ambiguous. This CDR3 region has 16 residues. Germline loops: CDR1 LGHNA, CDR2 YSLEER. With 3 bases removed from V and 5 bases from J, the gap between germline ends came to 14 bases. The CDR3 loop reads CASSQGSSTNNSPLHF. In DNA, the CDR3 is TGCGCCAGCAGCCAGGGCAGTTCAACCAATAATTCACCCCTCCACTTT.

The chain has TRBV9 and TRBJ1-1; D is possibly TRBD1 (6 bases). The V end lost 3 bases, the J end lost 1 base, and 13 bases lay between the germline ends. CDR3 length equals 15 residues. CDR1 is SGDLS, CDR2 YYNGEE, per germline. The CDR3 DNA sequence: TGTGCCAGCAGCGCAACCGGGACAACGAACACTGAAGCTTTCTTT. Protein: CASSATGTTNTEAFF.

CDR3 protein: CASSYSEAGNTIYF. The CDR3 region has the DNA TGTGCCAGCAGTTACTCCGAGGCTGGAAACACCATATATTTT. The chain links TRBV6-6 to TRBJ1-3; D gene ambiguous. This CDR3 contains 14 residues. The germline V gene encodes CDR1 MNHNY and CDR2 SVGAGI (reference sequence). With 0 bases removed from V and 2 bases from J, the gap between germline ends came to 5 bases.